The 5 T cell receptor beta chains reported below all come from one sample, sequenced in a study of T cells after posttransplantation cyclophosphamide. Cyclophosphamide on days +3 and +4 followed busulfan-fludarabine conditioning and a marrow graft. The table came from immunoSEQ multiplex PCR; TCRdb's copy has only in-frame clones and leaves some out. Altogether about 14,000 clones were found in the sample, and no singletons occur. The specimen was PBMCs, collected about 1,200 days after allogeneic stem cell transplant with posttransplant cyclophosphamide. These receptors all come from a female patient between 40 and 50 years old who received an allogeneic stem cell transplant from a related donor, was CMV-positive, and had no GVHD. Some T cells may possibly be graft donor cells.

This clone appeared many times. This sequence joins TRBV10-3 and TRBJ2-7, with 7 bases aligning to TRBD1. V was pared by 4 bases and J by 5 bases, with 8 bases of the junction left unmatched. CDR1 and CDR2 (germline): ENHRY, SYGVKD. This CDR3 contains 14 residues. The CDR3 sequence is CAISVGRGNDEQYF. The CDR3 nucleotides are TGTGCCATCAGTGTTGGCAGGGGGAACGACGAGCAGTACTTC.

This clone has only a few counts. The same CDR3 can be traced to other DNA sequences in this sample. The chain has TRBV9 and TRBJ2-7; no firm D call. Trimming left V 9 bases short and J 4 bases short, with 23 bases between. From germline, CDR1 is SGDLS and CDR2 YYNGEE. The length of the CDR3 is 15 residues. The CDR3 region has the DNA TGTGCCATCTTCTTCAAACAGAAGACGGCATACGAGCAGTACTTC. The encoded protein is CAIFFKQKTAYEQYF.

This clone has ten or more counts. The chain has TRBV2 and TRBJ2-7; D not certain. This CDR3 has 11 amino acids. Germline CDR1 is SNHLY and CDR2 is FYNNEI. The V end lost 8 bases, the J end lost 3 bases, and 8 bases lay between the germline ends. CDR3 region: CASGTDYEQYF. CDR3 sequence (DNA): TGTGCCAGCGGAACAGACTACGAGCAGTACTTC.

This clone was found many times. The chain carries TRBV7-2 and TRBJ2-1; 8 bases fit TRBD1. Germline loops: CDR1 SGHTA, CDR2 FQGNSA. J was trimmed by 2 bases and V by 3 bases; bases with no gene match: 3. The CDR3 runs 15 residues. The CDR3 sequence is CASSFRTGTYNEQFF. DNA of the CDR3: TGTGCCAGCAGCTTCAGGACAGGGACCTACAATGAGCAGTTCTTC.

V gene TRBV4-1 combines with J gene TRBJ1-3; a weak D match, TRBD1 (6 bases). Germline CDR1 and CDR2: MGHRA and YSYEKL. Between the trimmed V and J ends, which lost 0 bases and 7 bases, there was a span of 10 bases. This CDR3 spans 14 amino acids. The CDR3 is CASSQDQGQNTIYF. Here the CDR3 DNA reads TGCGCCAGCAGCCAAGATCAGGGGCAGAACACCATATATTTT.